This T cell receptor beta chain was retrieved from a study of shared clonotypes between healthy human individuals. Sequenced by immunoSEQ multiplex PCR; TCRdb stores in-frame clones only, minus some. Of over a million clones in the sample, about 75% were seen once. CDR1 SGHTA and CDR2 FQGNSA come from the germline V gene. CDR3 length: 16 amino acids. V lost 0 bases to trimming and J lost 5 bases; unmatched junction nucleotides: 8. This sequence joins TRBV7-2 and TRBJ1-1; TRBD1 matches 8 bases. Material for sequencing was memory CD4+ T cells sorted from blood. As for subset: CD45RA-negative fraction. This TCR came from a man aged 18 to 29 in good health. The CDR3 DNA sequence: TGTGCCAGCAGCTTAGCCCAAGGACAGGGAAGGACTGAAGCTTTCTTT. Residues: CASSLAQGQGRTEAFF. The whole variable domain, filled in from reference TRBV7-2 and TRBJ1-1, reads GAGVSQSPSNKVTEKGKDVELRCDPISGHTALYWYRQSLGQGLEFLIYFQGNSAPDKSGLPSDRFSAERTGGSVSTLTIQRTQQEDSAVYLCASSLAQGQGRTEAFFGQGTRLTVV.